A selection of T cell receptor beta chains follows, all from one sample in a study of T cell repertoires and HLA-DP antigens. Only in-frame clones appear in the TCRdb table, and some are missing; sequencing was by immunoSEQ multiplex PCR. Here the sample spans some 89,000 clones, approximately 89% being singletons. These receptors' targets are unknown. Sequenced: CD4+ T cells from PBMCs. The receptors derive from a man in his fifties or sixties in good health and CMV-seronegative. The CDR3 runs from the conserved cysteine through the conserved F or W.

TRBV9	TRBJ2-7	CASSISGTGGDEQYF
TRBV18	TRBJ1-5	CASSLSGDNQPQHF
TRBV6-6	TRBJ1-1	CATQPGVNTEAFF
TRBV18	TRBJ2-5	CASSPLAQGGVRATQYF
TRBV11-2	TRBJ2-7	CASSLVTGGRVYEQYF
TRBV4-2	TRBJ2-7	CASSQDTGASYEQYF
TRBV4-2	TRBJ2-7	CASSQDGGGVPYEQYF
TRBV4-1	TRBJ1-4	CASSQGQAPNEKLFF
TRBV6-5	TRBJ2-3	CASRPWGSQANTQYF
TRBV19	TRBJ2-3	CASKDTGRTDTQYF
TRBV7-3	TRBJ1-3	CASSPGGRGNTIYF
TRBV6-5	TRBJ2-4	CASSYPGSLVQYF
TRBV5-6	TRBJ1-1	CASSSDRGTEAFF
TRBV7-2	TRBJ2-7	CASSLGGWDEQYF
TRBV6-1	TRBJ2-3	CASSVGNRDTQYF
TRBV19	TRBJ2-1	CASSSGTSGGKYNEQFF
TRBV5-1	TRBJ1-3	CASSLVPRFSGNTIYF
TRBV7-2	TRBJ2-7	CASSLSASGRIHEQYF
TRBV6-1	TRBJ2-3	CASSELLAGSDTQYF
TRBV30	TRBJ1-6	CAWSVYGTGTNSPLHF
TRBV2	TRBJ1-1	CASSARGNTEAFF